The 14 T cell receptor beta chains below all came from one sample that was sequenced in a study of blood T cell repertoires in COVID-19. The assay was immunoSEQ multiplex PCR, and TCRdb's table has in-frame clones only and misses some. The table records about 52,000 clones, over 75% of them present only once. The sample comprised peripheral blood. The receptor set was obtained from a human donor in a cohort sampled during active COVID-19.

The chain is built from TRBV18 and TRBJ1-3; D possibly corresponds to TRBD1 (6 bases). Between the trimmed V and J ends, which lost 3 bases and 6 bases, there was a span of 9 bases. This CDR3 has 13 residues. Germline-derived CDR1 and CDR2 are KGHSH and LQKENI. CDR3 DNA sequence: TGTGCCAGCTCACCTTCAGGGGAAAACACCATATATTTT. Translated, it gives CASSPSGENTIYF.

J is TRBJ1-5 and V is TRBV19; TRBD1 might be the D (6 bases). In germline, CDR1 is LNHDA, CDR2 SQIVND (reference sequence). The V and J ends lost 5 bases and 0 bases respectively, with 11 bases between them. The CDR3 is 15 amino acids. The CDR3: CASSDTGISNQPQHF. The DNA of the CDR3 is TGTGCCAGTAGTGATACAGGGATTAGCAATCAGCCCCAGCATTTT.

J is TRBJ2-3 and V is TRBV24-1; 12 bases line up with TRBD1. V lost 4 bases, J lost 2 bases, and 6 bases stayed unmatched. CDR1 is KGHDR, CDR2 SFDVKD, per germline. The CDR3 is 17 residues long. Here the CDR3 reads CATSDRDRGRPTDTQYF. DNA of the CDR3: TGTGCCACCAGTGACAGGGACAGGGGGCGGCCCACAGATACGCAGTATTTT.

This clone was counted only a few times. This rearrangement joins TRBV28 to TRBJ2-5; 8 nucleotides align to TRBD2. The CDR3 consists of 13 residues. Germline V gives CDR1 MDHEN, CDR2 SYDVKM. V dropped 5 bases and J dropped 4; count of bases not matched to a gene: 3. The CDR3 nucleotides read TGTGCCAGCAGTACAGGGACTAGAGAGACCCAGTACTTC. Encoded protein: CASSTGTRETQYF.

The rearrangement joins TRBV19 to TRBJ2-2; TRBD1 matches at 7 bases. The CDR3 totals 16 residues. The J segment lost 5 bases and the V segment lost 6 bases, leaving 12 bases of the junction unmatched. Germline-derived CDR1 and CDR2 are LNHDA and SQIVND (reference sequence). The CDR3 DNA sequence: TGTGCCAGTAGGGGGGTACAGGGGCGAAAAACCGGGGAGCTGTTTTTT. Amino acid sequence: CASRGVQGRKTGELFF.

The chain combines TRBV18 with TRBJ2-1; the match to TRBD1 covers 7 bases. Per the germline V gene, CDR1 is KGHSH and CDR2 is LQKENI. The V segment lost 0 bases and the J segment 3 bases; nucleotides outside the gene matches: 5. This CDR3 region has 16 residues. The CDR3 DNA reads TGTGCCAGCTCACCACCGGGGGCAGGGGGCTACAATGAGCAGTTCTTC. This translates into CASSPPGAGGYNEQFF.

The V and J genes are TRBV6-5 and TRBJ1-1, with D maybe TRBD1 (5 bases). V lost 7 bases and J 6 bases, leaving 15 bases between the germline ends. Germline CDR1 and CDR2: MNHEY and SVGAGI. The CDR3 contains 13 residues. The CDR3 DNA is TGTGCCAGCAATCGCAGGGCGGAATCTGAAGCTTTCTTT. This translates into CASNRRAESEAFF.

This sequence joins TRBV7-2 and TRBJ1-4; D uncertain. Trimming shortened V by 1 base and J by 3 bases, and 9 bases separated the two germline ends. Germline V gene lookup returns CDR1 SGHTA and CDR2 FQGNSA. The CDR3 covers 15 residues. In DNA form, the CDR3 reads TGTGCCAGCAGCTTAGGAGCAGGCCCTAATGAAAAACTGTTTTTT. This encodes CASSLGAGPNEKLFF. Drawing the rest from reference TRBV7-2 and TRBJ1-4, the complete variable domain is GAGVSQSPSNKVTEKGKDVELRCDPISGHTALYWYRQSLGQGLEFLIYFQGNSAPDKSGLPSDRFSAERTGGSVSTLTIQRTQQEDSAVYLCASSLGAGPNEKLFFGSGTQLSVL.

This clone has more than one count but fewer than ten. The V and J genes are TRBV27 and TRBJ1-6, with D possibly TRBD1 on 5 matching bases. Germline assignment: CDR1 MNHEY and CDR2 SMNVEV (reference sequence). This CDR3 is built from 16 residues. Trimming cost V 2 bases and J 10 bases, with 18 bases left between them. As DNA, the CDR3 is TGTGCCAGCAGTTTAAGGGCCCCAGGGCTCGTGTCACCCCTCCACTTT. Protein: CASSLRAPGLVSPLHF.

The V gene is TRBV19, the J gene TRBJ1-5; maybe TRBD1 (6 bases). CDR3 length: 15 amino acids. Germline V gene sequence: CDR1 LNHDA, CDR2 SQIVND (reference sequence). V was shortened by 6 bases and J by 3 bases, with 15 bases between the two germline ends. Here the CDR3 reads CASRMDSRPNQPQHF. The CDR3 DNA follows: TGTGCCAGTAGGATGGACAGTCGCCCCAATCAGCCCCAGCATTTT.

This clone was seen a few times. CDR3 coding DNA: TGTGCCAGCAGCCTTCTAGGGGCGGCTAATGAAAAACTGTTTTTT. It specifies CASSLLGAANEKLFF. J is TRBJ1-4 and V is TRBV14, with a possible D match to TRBD1 (5 bases). Germline assignment: CDR1 SGHDN and CDR2 FVKESK. V lost 4 bases and J 3 bases, leaving 12 bases between the germline ends. This CDR3 contains 15 residues.

The chain employs TRBV7-6 and TRBJ2-1, with 11 bases fitting TRBD2. V shed 4 bases, J shed 6 bases, and the junction held 5 bases outside the gene matches. The CDR3 loop spans 15 amino acids. Germline assignment: CDR1 SGHVS and CDR2 FNYEAQ. This chain's CDR3 is CASSSPGLAANEQFF. As DNA, the CDR3 is TGTGCCAGCAGCTCGCCGGGACTAGCGGCCAATGAGCAGTTCTTC.

This chain connects TRBV15 to TRBJ2-7, with D tentatively TRBD2 (6 bases). Between the trimmed V and J ends, which lost 5 bases and 4 bases, there was a span of 15 bases. The CDR3 is made up of 14 amino acids. CDR1 is LNHNV and CDR2 is YYDKDF in the germline V gene (reference sequence). The CDR3 is CATSVSGDGYEQYF. CDR3 sequence (DNA): TGTGCCACCAGCGTCTCGGGAGACGGGTACGAGCAGTACTTC.

V and J are TRBV18 and TRBJ1-1; unclear D gene. Looked up from germline, CDR1 is KGHSH and CDR2 is LQKENI. CDR3 length equals 13 residues. V was cut by 2 bases and J by 0 bases, with 4 bases left in between. The CDR3 region has the DNA TGTGCCAGCTCACCATATATGAACACTGAAGCTTTCTTT. Residues: CASSPYMNTEAFF. Using reference TRBV18 and TRBJ1-1 for the parts outside the CDR3, the full variable domain is NAGVMQNPRHLVRRRGQEARLRCSPMKGHSHVYWYRQLPEEGLKFMVYLQKENIIDESGMPKERFSAEFPKEGPSILRIQQVVRGDSAAYFCASSPYMNTEAFFGQGTRLTVV.